The 23 T cell receptor beta chains reported below all come from one sample, sequenced in a study of blood T cell repertoires in COVID-19. The assay was immunoSEQ multiplex PCR, and TCRdb's table has in-frame clones only and misses some. The sample carries tens of thousands of clones, about 85% recorded once. Sequencing input: peripheral blood. These receptors originate from a woman between 50 and 59 years old with active or convalescent COVID-19.

V gene TRBV10-1 combines with J gene TRBJ1-1; D is unresolved. The CDR3 consists of 12 residues. CDR1 is WNHNN, CDR2 SYGVQD, per germline (reference sequence). Trimming took off 4 bases at V and 5 bases at J, with 8 bases between the two ends. As DNA, the CDR3 is TGCGCCAGCAGTGGAGAGGGAACTGAAGCTTTCTTT. This encodes CASSGEGTEAFF.

The chain couples TRBV2 to TRBJ2-7, with 8 positions matching TRBD2. V lost 8 bases to trimming and J lost 4 bases; unmatched junction nucleotides: 7. There are 13 residues in the CDR3. Germline V lookup: CDR1 SNHLY, CDR2 FYNNEI. The CDR3 DNA sequence: TGTGCCAGCGGACGCCAGCGGGGGTACGAGCAGTACTTC. This codes for CASGRQRGYEQYF.

The V gene is TRBV19, the J gene TRBJ2-7; 9 bases agree with TRBD1. The junction had 12 bases not matched to a gene; V was cut back by 7 bases and J by 2 bases. The CDR3 has 16 amino acids. Per the germline V gene, CDR1 is LNHDA and CDR2 is SQIVND (reference sequence). DNA for the CDR3: TGTGCCAGTACTTCTTTGGGGGGGACAGGGACCTACGAGCAGTACTTC. Encoded protein: CASTSLGGTGTYEQYF.

V usage is TRBV7-2 and J usage is TRBJ2-7; 7 bases line up with TRBD1. Germline loops: CDR1 SGHTA, CDR2 FQGNSA. This CDR3 has 15 amino acids. V was pared by 4 bases and J by 2 bases, with 8 bases of the junction left unmatched. Here the CDR3 DNA reads TGTGCCAGCAGCTCGGGACAGCTACGCACCTACGAGCAGTACTTC. Its translation is CASSSGQLRTYEQYF.

The chain links TRBV21-1 to TRBJ2-4; the D call in the table, TRBD1, was not verified against the DNA. TRBV21-1 is classified as a pseudogene. The CDR3 has 17 residues. The CDR3 here is CASSKENNDMPKNIQYF. CDR3 sequence (DNA): TGTGCCAGCAGCAAAGAAAACAATGACATGCCCAAAAACATTCAGTACTTC.

This clone was seen just once. V gene TRBV7-2 combines with J gene TRBJ1-2; D call uncertain. Trimming took 1 base from V and 7 from J, leaving 7 bases between them. The CDR3 totals 12 residues. Germline V gives CDR1 SGHTA, CDR2 FQGNSA. CDR3: CASSLVGVGYTF. CDR3 coding DNA: TGTGCCAGCAGCTTAGTCGGGGTTGGCTACACCTTC.

A few counts support this clone. This chain connects TRBV27 to TRBJ2-3; 9 positions match TRBD2. CDR3 length: 16 amino acids. The germline CDR1 and CDR2 sequences are MNHEY and SMNVEV (reference sequence). V trimming: 3 bases; J trimming: 0 bases; junction bases outside the gene matches: 4. CDR3 region: CASSFSLAGSTDTQYF. The CDR3 coding sequence is TGTGCCAGCAGTTTTAGTCTAGCGGGGAGCACAGATACGCAGTATTTT.

The chain couples TRBV19 to TRBJ2-1, with 7 bases lining up with TRBD2. Germline CDR1 LNHDA, CDR2 SQIVND (reference sequence). The CDR3 totals 12 residues. V gave up 4 bases and J gave up 10 bases; unmatched junction bases: 4. The DNA of the CDR3 is TGTGCCAGTAGTACGCGGGGGTGGGAGCAGTTCTTC. Protein sequence: CASSTRGWEQFF.

The chain employs TRBV19 and TRBJ1-2, with D maybe TRBD1 (6 bases). The CDR3 has 14 residues. Per germline, CDR1 LNHDA and CDR2 SQIVND (reference sequence). Trimming shortened V by 6 bases and J by 12 bases, and 23 bases separated the two germline ends. The CDR3: CASSSTGRDFGNTF. The DNA of the CDR3 is TGTGCCAGTAGCAGTACAGGGAGGGATTTCGGAAACACCTTC.

The chain is built from TRBV3-1 (or the pseudogene TRBV3-2) and TRBJ1-2; 7 bases align to TRBD1. The V segment lost 3 bases and the J segment 1 base; nucleotides outside the gene matches: 8. Looked up from germline, CDR1 is LGHDT and CDR2 is YNNKEL (reference sequence). This CDR3 is built from 16 residues. The CDR3, as DNA: TGTGCCAGCAGCCACCTAAGGAGGGACAGTAACTATGGCTACACCTTC. Translating it yields CASSHLRRDSNYGYTF.

The genes are TRBV30 and TRBJ1-5, with 12 bases aligning to TRBD1. After removal of 7 bases from V and 7 bases from J, the junction contained 11 bases not matched to a gene. This CDR3 is built from 15 residues. Germline CDR1 is GTSNPN and CDR2 is SVGIG (reference sequence). The chain's CDR3 is CAFTGGTGGSQPQHF. The CDR3 DNA is TGTGCCTTTACGGGCGGGACAGGGGGCTCCCAGCCCCAGCATTTT.

CDR3 sequence reads: CASGGTTNTEAFF. The DNA for the CDR3 is TGTGCCAGCGGGGGCACAACAAACACTGAAGCTTTCTTT. The chain carries TRBV6-5 and TRBJ1-1; D is perhaps TRBD1 (6 bases). Between the trimmed V and J ends, which lost 8 bases and 2 bases, there was a span of 12 bases. CDR3 length equals 13 residues. Germline CDR1 reads MNHEY; CDR2 reads SVGAGI.

The rearrangement joins TRBV4-2 to TRBJ2-3, with TRBD2 matching over 14 bases. The CDR3 loop spans 16 amino acids. The germline CDR1 and CDR2 sequences are LGHNA and YNFKEQ. With 3 bases clipped from V and 4 bases from J, the junction kept 3 bases outside the gene matches. The CDR3 coding sequence is TGTGCCAGCAGCCAGATGACTAGCGGGGGGGCAGATACGCAGTATTTT. It encodes CASSQMTSGGADTQYF.

V usage is TRBV5-4 and J usage is TRBJ2-3; D not resolved. The CDR3 runs to 14 residues. The V gene lost 2 bases and the J gene lost 4 bases, with 11 bases spanning the gap. Germline V gene sequence: CDR1 SGHNT, CDR2 YYREEE (reference sequence). This CDR3 is CASSFYESADTQYF. Here the CDR3 DNA reads TGTGCCAGCAGCTTCTACGAGAGCGCAGATACGCAGTATTTT.

CDR3 in DNA: TGTGCCAGTCACGGGACGGGACAGGGGATTCTAGATACGCAGTATTTT. Translated, it gives CASHGTGQGILDTQYF. This chain connects TRBV7-8 to TRBJ2-3, with 10 bases aligning to TRBD1. The V segment lost 9 bases and the J segment 5 bases; nucleotides outside the gene matches: 14. In germline, CDR1 is SGHVS, CDR2 FQNEAQ. The CDR3 has 16 amino acids.

V gene TRBV3-1 (or the pseudogene TRBV3-2) combines with J gene TRBJ1-1; TRBD1 might be the D (6 bases). The CDR3 consists of 13 residues. Trimming left V 4 bases short and J 0 bases short, with 6 bases between. CDR1 is LGHDT and CDR2 is YNNKEL in the germline V gene (reference sequence). This CDR3 reads CASSRTVNTEAFF. CDR3 DNA: TGTGCCAGCAGCCGGACAGTGAACACTGAAGCTTTCTTT.

The CDR3 sequence is CATSRDRGGGELFF. Written as DNA, the CDR3 is TGTGCCACCAGCAGAGACAGGGGTGGCGGGGAGCTGTTTTTT. This chain connects TRBV15 to TRBJ2-2; possibly TRBD1 for D (6 bases). CDR1 is LNHNV and CDR2 is YYDKDF in the germline V gene (reference sequence). Trimming shortened V by 0 bases and J by 7 bases, and 9 bases separated the two germline ends. CDR3 length: 14 amino acids.

This chain links TRBV7-3 with TRBJ2-1; 8 bases fit TRBD1. The germline V gene has CDR1 SGHTA and CDR2 FQGTGA. The CDR3 has 22 residues. J was trimmed by 6 bases and V by 1 base; bases with no gene match: 26. Written as DNA, the CDR3 is TGTGCCAGCAGCTTAAGAGCGGAGGTGTGGACAGGGACTTTCCCCCCGGGCAATGAGCAGTTCTTC. This translates into CASSLRAEVWTGTFPPGNEQFF.

This clone was detected only once. The chain links TRBV9 to TRBJ2-7, with 7 bases identical to TRBD2. The V and J ends lost 4 bases and 3 bases, in that order; junction bases with no gene match: 13. From germline, CDR1 is SGDLS and CDR2 YYNGEE. The CDR3 length is 16 residues. CDR3 nucleotide sequence: TGTGCCAGCAGCCCAAGTGGTCCTAGCGGTGGCTACGAGCAGTACTTC. It yields the protein CASSPSGPSGGYEQYF.

The CDR3 protein is CASSPGTVNYGYTF. As DNA, the CDR3 is TGTGCCAGTAGTCCCGGGACTGTTAACTATGGCTACACCTTC. The chain links TRBV19 to TRBJ1-2, with D possibly TRBD1 on 5 matching bases. With 5 bases removed from V and 1 base from J, the gap between germline ends came to 11 bases. There are 14 residues in the CDR3. Per the germline V gene, CDR1 is LNHDA and CDR2 is SQIVND (reference sequence).

The chain is built from TRBV3-1 (or the pseudogene TRBV3-2) and TRBJ2-5; 14 nucleotides align to TRBD2. This CDR3 is built from 16 residues. CDR1 is LGHDT, CDR2 YNNKEL, per germline (reference sequence). V shed 1 base, J shed 5 bases, and the junction held 3 bases outside the gene matches. This CDR3 reads CASSQGLAGGRETQYF. CDR3 in DNA: TGTGCCAGCAGCCAAGGACTAGCGGGGGGGCGGGAGACCCAGTACTTC.

This rearrangement joins TRBV12-3 or TRBV12-4 to TRBJ1-5; 7 bases line up with TRBD1. The CDR3 spans 12 residues. With V trimmed by 6 bases and J by 10 bases, 6 bases remained unmatched. CDR3 DNA sequence: TGTGCCAGCAGGGGGCAGGGGGGCCCCCAGCATTTT. Translating it yields CASRGQGGPQHF.

The chain carries TRBV6-5 and TRBJ2-3; D remains ambiguous. V was shortened by 6 bases and J by 2 bases, with 12 bases between the two germline ends. Germline assignment: CDR1 MNHEY and CDR2 SVGAGI. This CDR3 contains 14 residues. CDR3 loop: CASSSQRLTDTQYF. The CDR3 DNA reads TGTGCCAGCAGCTCCCAGCGCCTCACAGATACGCAGTATTTT.